The 19 T cell receptor beta chains listed next were all sequenced from one sample in a study of blood T cell repertoires in COVID-19. TCRdb's table, derived via immunoSEQ multiplex PCR, lists solely in-frame clones and lacks some. The sample gives around 240,000 clones, roughly 82% of which show up once; over 1.2% is in the top ten. What was sequenced was peripheral blood. These receptors all come from a woman aged 40-49 years who had recovered from COVID-19.

The rearrangement uses TRBV6-5 and TRBJ1-2, with D possibly matching TRBD1 (6 bases). The CDR3 extends over 12 amino acids. Germline V gene sequence: CDR1 MNHEY, CDR2 SVGAGI. Trimming removed 5 bases from V and 6 bases from J, with 10 bases in between. CDR3: CASSTDSHGYTF. The DNA for the CDR3 is TGTGCCAGCAGTACGGACAGCCATGGCTACACCTTC.

CDR3 DNA: TGTGCCAGTAGTCGTCCCGGGACAGGGGACCCCAGCACTGAAGCTTTCTTT. Encoded protein: CASSRPGTGDPSTEAFF. The gene calls are TRBV19 and TRBJ1-1, with 10 bases aligning to TRBD1. Losses at the gene ends were 5 bases for V and 4 bases for J; bases not matched to a gene: 13. The CDR3 runs 17 residues. Looked up from germline, CDR1 is LNHDA and CDR2 is SQIVND (reference sequence). The full variable domain, its missing parts supplied by reference TRBV19 and TRBJ1-1, is DGGITQSPKYLFRKEGQNVTLSCEQNLNHDAMYWYRQDPGQGLRLIYYSQIVNDFQKGDIAEGYSVSREKKESFPLTVTSAQKNPTAFYLCASSRPGTGDPSTEAFFGQGTRLTVV.

This clone appeared once. This chain uses TRBV19 with TRBJ1-4; no definite D call. Trimming pared 4 bases from V and 6 bases from J, leaving 15 bases between. CDR1 and CDR2 (germline): LNHDA, SQIVND (reference sequence). The CDR3 has 15 amino acids. CDR3 nucleotide sequence: TGTGCCAGTAGTAACCCCGGGGAGAAAGATGAAAAACTGTTTTTT. It translates to CASSNPGEKDEKLFF.

This chain joins TRBV6-1 and TRBJ2-1; 8 bases align to TRBD2. Per germline, CDR1 MNHNS and CDR2 SASEGT. The J segment lost 0 bases and the V segment lost 0 bases, leaving 4 bases of the junction unmatched. CDR3 length: 17 amino acids. Here the CDR3 reads CASSEAWRGASYNEQFF. CDR3 nucleotides: TGTGCCAGCAGTGAAGCGTGGCGGGGGGCCTCCTACAATGAGCAGTTCTTC.

The rearrangement links TRBV7-2 to TRBJ1-4; 8 nucleotides match TRBD1. Losses at the gene ends were 5 bases for V and 5 bases for J; bases not matched to a gene: 4. In germline, CDR1 is SGHTA, CDR2 FQGNSA. The CDR3 sequence is 14 residues long. The CDR3 coding sequence is TGTGCCAGCAGCCTAGGACAGGGAAATGAAAAACTGTTTTTT. This sequence encodes CASSLGQGNEKLFF.

The chain employs TRBV19 and TRBJ2-7; no firm D call. Trimming left V 5 bases short and J 2 bases short, with 16 bases between. Germline CDR1 and CDR2: LNHDA and SQIVND (reference sequence). The CDR3 contains 15 residues. The CDR3 DNA follows: TGTGCCAGTAGTGGAGACGCATTGCGGACCTACGAGCAGTACTTC. This codes for CASSGDALRTYEQYF.

The DNA for the CDR3 is TGTGCCATCACCGGAGGACAGGGGATTTCTACAGATACGCAGTATTTT. Amino acid sequence: CAITGGQGISTDTQYF. The chain joins TRBV10-3 to TRBJ2-3; 9 nucleotides match TRBD1. Per germline, CDR1 ENHRY and CDR2 SYGVKD. The CDR3 sequence is 16 residues long. Trimming took 7 bases from V and 3 from J; bases not matched to a gene: 11.

V is TRBV4-3 and J is TRBJ2-2; 13 bases align to TRBD2. Germline V gives CDR1 LGHNA, CDR2 YSLEER. This CDR3 comprises 14 residues. Trimming cost V 6 bases and J 7 bases; bases outside gene matches: 2. The chain's CDR3 is CASRGTSGNGELFF. The CDR3 coding sequence is TGCGCCAGCAGGGGGACTAGCGGGAACGGGGAGCTGTTTTTT.

The table lists this clone with a count of one. The chain employs TRBV19 and TRBJ2-1, with 8 positions matching TRBD2. Trimming took 8 bases from V and 5 from J; bases not matched to a gene: 11. Germline V gene lookup returns CDR1 LNHDA and CDR2 SQIVND (reference sequence). The CDR3 sequence is 15 residues long. The CDR3 here is CASRLGGTRHNEQFF. The DNA of the CDR3 is TGTGCCAGTCGTCTGGGCGGGACTAGGCACAATGAGCAGTTCTTC.

This sequence joins TRBV6-6 and TRBJ2-3; 16 bases agree with TRBD2. There are 16 residues in the CDR3. V was pared by 8 bases and J by 9 bases, with 11 bases of the junction left unmatched. Germline CDR1 reads MNHNY; CDR2 reads SVGAGI (reference sequence). The CDR3 region has the DNA TGTGCCAGCCTTAAGGGACTAGCGGGGGGGTTAGAAACGCAGTATTTT. Protein: CASLKGLAGGLETQYF.

The rearrangement links TRBV19 to TRBJ2-5; tentatively, D is TRBD2 (6 bases). Germline V gene lookup returns CDR1 LNHDA and CDR2 SQIVND (reference sequence). The V end was cut by 6 bases, the J end by 2 bases, with 13 bases between. The CDR3 sequence is 14 residues long. CDR3 sequence: CASSQIAAQETQYF. CDR3 coding DNA: TGTGCCAGTAGCCAGATAGCGGCGCAAGAGACCCAGTACTTC.

DNA of the CDR3: TGTGCCAGCAGCACAGGAGCAAGTAGGTCGGCCGGGGAGCTGTTTTTT. Translated: CASSTGASRSAGELFF. The chain couples TRBV5-4 to TRBJ2-2, with D maybe TRBD1 (5 bases). CDR3 length: 16 amino acids. The germline V and J ends were trimmed by 4 bases and 6 bases, with 19 bases remaining between them. Germline CDR1 and CDR2: SGHNT and YYREEE (reference sequence).

The V gene is TRBV27, the J gene TRBJ2-3, with 7 nucleotides matching TRBD1. Germline lookup yields CDR1 MNHEY and CDR2 SMNVEV (reference sequence). The CDR3 consists of 12 residues. With V trimmed by 5 bases and J by 7 bases, 3 bases remained unmatched. The CDR3 nucleotides are TGTGCCAGCAGTCCGACAGGGTATACGCAGTATTTT. Its protein product is CASSPTGYTQYF.

The chain uses TRBV6-6 and TRBJ1-1; a weak D match, TRBD1 (5 bases). The CDR3 loop spans 14 amino acids. Trimming cost V 4 bases and J 1 base, with 10 bases left between them. CDR1 is MNHNY, CDR2 SVGAGI, per germline (reference sequence). The CDR3 spells CASSSQGSNTEAFF. Here the CDR3 DNA reads TGTGCCAGCAGTTCTCAGGGCTCGAACACTGAAGCTTTCTTT.

The rearrangement links TRBV5-6 to TRBJ2-3; D is perhaps TRBD1 (6 bases). Trimming removed 2 bases from V and 4 bases from J, with 14 bases in between. Germline CDR1 is SGHDT and CDR2 is YYEEEE. The CDR3 totals 15 residues. CDR3 region: CASSFPGVGPDTQYF. The CDR3 nucleotides are TGTGCCAGCAGCTTTCCAGGGGTGGGGCCAGATACGCAGTATTTT.

This chain connects TRBV18 to TRBJ2-1; 9 bases match TRBD1. This CDR3 comprises 11 residues. Germline assignment: CDR1 KGHSH and CDR2 LQKENI. V shed 3 bases, J shed 14 bases, and the junction held 2 bases outside the gene matches. The CDR3 region is CASSPGQGEFF. The CDR3, as DNA: TGTGCCAGCTCACCGGGACAGGGTGAGTTCTTC.

The chain recombines TRBV10-3 with TRBJ2-7, with D tentatively TRBD1 (6 bases). The ends were cut back, 0 bases at V and 2 bases at J, with 17 bases in the middle. CDR1 and CDR2 (germline): ENHRY, SYGVKD. CDR3 size: 17 residues. The CDR3 region has the DNA TGTGCCATCAGTGAGTCTATGGGCCAGGGGCTGACCTACGAGCAGTACTTC. Its translation is CAISESMGQGLTYEQYF.

The J gene is TRBJ2-1, the V gene TRBV11-1, with D possibly matching TRBD2 (6 bases). CDR1 is SGHAT and CDR2 is FQDESV in the germline V gene (reference sequence). V lost 5 bases and J lost 10, with 15 bases in between. The CDR3 is 13 residues long. The CDR3 reads CASSGGLPWEQFF. CDR3 bases: TGTGCCAGCAGCGGGGGACTTCCATGGGAGCAGTTCTTC.

The CDR3 region is CASSSDTNYGYTF. The CDR3, as DNA: TGTGCCAGCAGTTCTGACACGAACTATGGCTACACCTTC. The V gene is TRBV12-3 or TRBV12-4, the J gene TRBJ1-2; D unclear. Trimming took 4 bases from V and 2 from J, leaving 8 bases between them. This CDR3 region has 13 residues.